This T cell receptor beta chain is from a study of human T cells and chemical hapten exposure. Each CDR3 protein is one row after TCRdb ran MiXCR on the RACE reads. The repertoire holds 35,000 to 55,000 distinct CDR3 sequences, with 9.5% to 10% as singletons. Time point in this sample: patch test 2, 6 weeks after DPC sensitization. Stated treatment: therapeutic diphenylcyclopropenone sensitization with weekly scalp DPC. Researchers extracted total RNA from unfractionated whole blood. In its sample, this clonotype was seen once. Trimming took 5 bases from V and 1 from J, leaving 14 bases between them. Looked up from germline, CDR1 is MDHEN and CDR2 is SYDVKM. The CDR3 totals 15 residues.

The sample here was whole blood, taken in connection with sensitization to the hapten diphenylcyclopropenone (DPC). This chain uses TRBV28 with TRBJ1-2; D possibly corresponds to TRBD1 (5 bases). The receptor was isolated from a woman in her 30s with alopecia areata. Some clones in this sample may be carry-over from other donors' samples. The CDR3 spells CASSPTTTDNYGYTF. The CDR3 DNA reads TGTGCCAGCAGTCCCACTACGACAGATAACTATGGCTACACCTTC.